Listed below are T cell receptor beta chains from one sample, sequenced in a study of T cells of healthy individuals. TCRdb redid the calling of the 5' RACE reads with MiXCR, one entry per CDR3 protein. The sample yields more than 60,000 distinct CDR3 sequences, around 15% seen once. Receptor source: a human donor in good health. Each CDR3 is given with its conserved first and last residue. A D gene is named only where the DNA matches it firmly. Some rows mark clone size as missing; the rest say once, few, many or name a class of expanded clone.

j_gene	len	v_gene	abundance	d_gene	CDR3nt	CDR3aa
TRBJ1-5	14	TRBV24-1	many	.	TGTGCCACCAGTGAATCACAGCTCAATCAGCCCCAGCATTTT	CATSESQLNQPQHF
TRBJ2-4	14	TRBV7-2	few	TRBD2	TGTGCCAGCAGCTACGGGACTAGCGGAAACATTCAGTACTTC	CASSYGTSGNIQYF
TRBJ2-1	17	TRBV4-3	.	.	TGCGCCAGCAGCCGGAACCGGGCTGGCGGCTCCTACAATGAGCAGTTCTTC	CASSRNRAGGSYNEQFF
TRBJ2-5	15	TRBV5-1	many	.	TGCGCCAGCAGCCCGGGGGCCACGTACCAAGAGACCCAGTACTTC	CASSPGATYQETQYF
TRBJ2-7	12	TRBV25-1	.	.	TGTGCCAGCAGAGGGGGGGGGACAGAGCAGTACTTC	CASRGGGTEQYF
TRBJ2-1	14	TRBV6-2/TRBV6-3	.	TRBD2	TGTGCCAGCAGTGTGACTAGCGGGTACAATGAGCAGTTCTTC	CASSVTSGYNEQFF
TRBJ1-1	13	TRBV3-1	many	.	TGTGCCAGCAGCCGTAAAGGGGAGACTGAAGCTTTCTTT	CASSRKGETEAFF
TRBJ2-5	14	TRBV10-3	many	.	TGTGCCATCAGTGTTAATCCGGACGTCGGGACCCAGTACTTC	CAISVNPDVGTQYF
TRBJ2-3	16	TRBV7-2	.	TRBD2	TGTGCCAGCAGCCCAAGACTAGCGGGAGCCCCAGATACGCAGTATTTT	CASSPRLAGAPDTQYF
TRBJ2-7	12	TRBV7-9	few	.	TGTGCCAGCAGCAAGGACCCTTACGAGCAGTACTTC	CASSKDPYEQYF
TRBJ2-7	16	TRBV7-2	many	TRBD2	TGTGCCACCTCGTCTAGCGGGGGGCCAGCGACCTACGAGCAGTACTTC	CATSSSGGPATYEQYF
TRBJ2-3	17	TRBV11-2	many	.	TGTGCCAGCAGCTTAGATGCAGAACTCCTAGTCACAGATACGCAGTATTTT	CASSLDAELLVTDTQYF
TRBJ2-3	14	TRBV20-1	many	TRBD2	TGCAGTGCGGAGGGGGACGGGGGGGCAGATACGCAGTATTTT	CSAEGDGGADTQYF